This T cell receptor (beta chain) originates from a study of T cell changes during pregnancy in multiple sclerosis. The data were produced by immunoSEQ multiplex PCR, yet TCRdb's version contains in-frame clones alone and is incomplete. The table includes around 110,000 clones, 91% detected once. This CDR3 has 15 residues. From germline, CDR1 is MDHEN and CDR2 SYDVKM. V lost 2 bases and J lost 0, with 9 bases in between. This TCR came from a female donor with multiple sclerosis, enrolled in a pregnancy study. The chain uses TRBV28 and TRBJ2-3; tentative D call: TRBD2 (5 bases). Sequenced here: peripheral blood, sampled before pregnancy. In DNA form, the CDR3 reads TGTGCCAGCAGTTTACGGGGAGCTAGCACAGATACGCAGTATTTT. Translation: CASSLRGASTDTQYF.